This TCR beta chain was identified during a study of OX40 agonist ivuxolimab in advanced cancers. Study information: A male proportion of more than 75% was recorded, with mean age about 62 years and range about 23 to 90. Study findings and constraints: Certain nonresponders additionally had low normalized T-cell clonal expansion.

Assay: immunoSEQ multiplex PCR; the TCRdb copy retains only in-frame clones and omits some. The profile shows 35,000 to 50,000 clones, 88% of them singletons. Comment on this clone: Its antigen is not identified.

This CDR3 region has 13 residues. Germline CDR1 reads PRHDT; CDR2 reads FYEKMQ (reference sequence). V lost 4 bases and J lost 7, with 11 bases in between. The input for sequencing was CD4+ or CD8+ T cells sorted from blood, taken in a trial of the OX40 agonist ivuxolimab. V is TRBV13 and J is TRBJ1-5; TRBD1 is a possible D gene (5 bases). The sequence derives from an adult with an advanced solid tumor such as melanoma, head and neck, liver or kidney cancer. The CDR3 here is CASSSRVEQPQHF. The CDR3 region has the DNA TGTGCCAGCAGCTCCAGGGTCGAACAGCCCCAGCATTTT.